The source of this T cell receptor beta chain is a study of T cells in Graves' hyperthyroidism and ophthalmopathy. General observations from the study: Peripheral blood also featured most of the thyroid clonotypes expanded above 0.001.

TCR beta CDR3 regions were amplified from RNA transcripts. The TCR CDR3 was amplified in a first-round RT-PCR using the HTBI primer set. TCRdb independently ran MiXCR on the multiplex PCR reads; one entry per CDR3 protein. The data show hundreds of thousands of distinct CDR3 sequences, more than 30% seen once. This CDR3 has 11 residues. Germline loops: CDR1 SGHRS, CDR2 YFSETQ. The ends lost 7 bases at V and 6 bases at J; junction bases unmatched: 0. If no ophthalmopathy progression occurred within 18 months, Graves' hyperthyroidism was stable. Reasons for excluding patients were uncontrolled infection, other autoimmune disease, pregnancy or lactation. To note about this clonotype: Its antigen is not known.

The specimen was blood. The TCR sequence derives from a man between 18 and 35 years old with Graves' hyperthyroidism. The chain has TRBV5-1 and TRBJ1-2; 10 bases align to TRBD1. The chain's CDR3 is CASGQGDGYTF. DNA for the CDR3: TGCGCCAGCGGACAGGGGGATGGCTACACCTTC.